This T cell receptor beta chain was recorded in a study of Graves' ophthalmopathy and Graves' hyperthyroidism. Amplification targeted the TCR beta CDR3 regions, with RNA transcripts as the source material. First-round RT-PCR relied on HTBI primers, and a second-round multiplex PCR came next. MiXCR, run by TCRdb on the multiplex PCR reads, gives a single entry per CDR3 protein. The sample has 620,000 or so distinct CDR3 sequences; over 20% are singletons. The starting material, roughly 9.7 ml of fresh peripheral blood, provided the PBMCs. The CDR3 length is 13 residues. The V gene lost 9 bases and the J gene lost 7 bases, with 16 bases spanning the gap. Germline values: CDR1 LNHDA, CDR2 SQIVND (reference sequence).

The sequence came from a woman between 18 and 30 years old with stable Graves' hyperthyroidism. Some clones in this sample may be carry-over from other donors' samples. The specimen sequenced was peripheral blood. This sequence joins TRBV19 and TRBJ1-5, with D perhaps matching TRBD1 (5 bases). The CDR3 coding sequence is TGTGCCAGCAGTGGAGGGGAGTACCAGCCCCAGCATTTT. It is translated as CASSGGEYQPQHF.